Presented here are 27 T cell receptor beta chains from one specimen sequenced in a study of blood T cells in healthy people across ages. The second PCR ran roughly 7 to 12 cycles with a sample-barcoded 5' primer and J-beta primers. TCRdb re-analysed the 5' RACE reads in MiXCR, keeping a single row per CDR3 protein. The table lists around 1.5 million distinct CDR3 sequences, around 36% of them singletons. The specimen was blood. The receptors shown here come from a woman in her 30s in good health.

The V and J genes are TRBV5-6 and TRBJ2-1, with 7 positions matching TRBD2. Germline V gives CDR1 SGHDT, CDR2 YYEEEE. The junction had 9 bases not matched to a gene; V was cut back by 4 bases and J by 2 bases. The CDR3 covers 16 residues. CDR3: CASSTLSGHTYNEQFF. The DNA of the CDR3 is TGTGCCAGCAGCACACTTAGCGGGCATACCTACAATGAGCAGTTCTTC. Looking up the rest from reference TRBV5-6 and TRBJ2-1 gives the full variable domain: DAGVTQSPTHLIKTRGQQVTLRCSPKSGHDTVSWYQQALGQGPQFIFQYYEEEERQRGNFPDRFSGHQFPNYSSELNVNALLLGDSALYLCASSTLSGHTYNEQFFGPGTRLTVL.

This clonotype was seen a few times. The chain has TRBV7-2 and TRBJ2-5; 9 bases map to TRBD2. Per the germline V gene, CDR1 is SGHTA and CDR2 is FQGNSA. V lost 5 bases and J lost 5; bases outside the gene matches: 18. The CDR3 is 18 residues long. Here the CDR3 reads CASSPGGLGTSSRETQYF. CDR3 sequence (DNA): TGTGCCAGCAGCCCAGGAGGGTTAGGGACTAGCAGTCGGGAGACCCAGTACTTC.

The V and J genes are TRBV12-3 or TRBV12-4 and TRBJ1-2; D is possibly TRBD1 (6 bases). V was clipped by 10 bases and J by 0 bases, with 15 bases between them. The CDR3 is 14 amino acids. The CDR3 loop is CATGRGLTNYGYTF. The CDR3 bases are TGTGCCACAGGACGGGGGCTAACTAACTATGGCTACACCTTC.

The gene calls are TRBV27 and TRBJ2-4, with D perhaps TRBD1 or TRBD2 (7 bases each). The J call may be in error: the DNA end matches TRBJ2-7 better. The CDR3 is 14 amino acids. Germline assignment: CDR1 MNHEY and CDR2 SMNVEV (reference sequence). The CDR3 sequence is CASRTTGTTYEQYF. The CDR3 DNA reads as TGTGCCAGCAGAACGACAGGGACTACCTACGAGCAGTACTTC.

This clonotype has ten or more counts. The chain couples TRBV6-6 to TRBJ2-7; D is perhaps TRBD2 (6 bases). Trimming took 5 bases from V and 0 from J, leaving 17 bases between them. Per the germline V gene, CDR1 is MNHNY and CDR2 is SVGAGI (reference sequence). CDR3 size: 16 residues. The CDR3: CASSPLSGLSSYEQYF. In nucleotides, the CDR3 is TGTGCCAGCAGTCCCCTTAGCGGCCTGAGCTCCTACGAGCAGTACTTC.

The sample holds a few counts of this clonotype. The gene calls are TRBV30 and TRBJ1-2; D possibly corresponds to TRBD1 (5 bases). The germline V gene encodes CDR1 GTSNPN and CDR2 SVGIG (reference sequence). The CDR3 is made up of 12 amino acids. V was trimmed by 2 bases and J by 5 bases, leaving 9 bases between them. CDR3 amino acids: CAWSRQGYGYTF. CDR3 coding DNA: TGTGCCTGGAGTCGGCAGGGTTATGGCTACACCTTC.

V and J are TRBV27 and TRBJ2-1, with D tentatively TRBD2 (5 bases). The germline V gene has CDR1 MNHEY and CDR2 SMNVEV (reference sequence). This CDR3 has 13 residues. Trimming took 6 bases from V and 4 from J, leaving 10 bases between them. DNA of the CDR3: TGTGCCAGCAGCGGGGTACATTACAATGAGCAGTTCTTC. This sequence encodes CASSGVHYNEQFF.

This clonotype was detected only a few times. The chain is built from TRBV9 and TRBJ2-5; D is possibly TRBD1 or TRBD2 (6 bases each). This CDR3 spans 17 amino acids. V dropped 0 bases and J dropped 5 bases, with 20 bases sitting between them. Germline assignment: CDR1 SGDLS and CDR2 YYNGEE. CDR3 sequence: CASSVGMGGASRETQYF. In DNA form, the CDR3 reads TGTGCCAGCAGCGTAGGAATGGGGGGCGCGAGTCGGGAGACCCAGTACTTC.

This clonotype was seen only a few times. The chain links TRBV28 to TRBJ1-5; tentative D call: TRBD1 (5 bases). The germline V and J ends were trimmed by 6 bases and 0 bases, with 15 bases remaining between them. The germline CDR1 and CDR2 sequences are MDHEN and SYDVKM. The CDR3 sequence is 16 residues long. The CDR3 DNA reads TGTGCCAGCAGACACAGGTTGACAGATAGCAATCAGCCCCAGCATTTT. This gives the protein CASRHRLTDSNQPQHF.

This clonotype has only a few counts. This chain uses TRBV7-9 with TRBJ1-5, with 12 bases lining up with TRBD1. V shed 5 bases, J shed 5 bases, and the junction held 10 bases outside the gene matches. This CDR3 comprises 17 residues. Germline V gene lookup returns CDR1 SEHNR and CDR2 FQNEAQ (reference sequence). The CDR3 sequence is CASSPGQGARGDQPQHF. The CDR3 nucleotides are TGTGCCAGCAGCCCGGGACAGGGGGCGCGTGGGGATCAGCCCCAGCATTTT. The full variable domain, its missing parts supplied by reference TRBV7-9 and TRBJ1-5, is DTGVSQNPRHKITKRGQNVTFRCDPISEHNRLYWYRQTLGQGPEFLTYFQNEAQLEKSRLLSDRFSAERPKGSFSTLEIQRTEQGDSAMYLCASSPGQGARGDQPQHFGDGTRLSIL.

In its sample, this clonotype was seen many times. The chain links TRBV28 to TRBJ2-7; a weak D match, TRBD1 (6 bases). CDR1 and CDR2 from the germline V gene are MDHEN and SYDVKM. Trimming cost V 6 bases and J 1 base, with 10 bases left between them. This CDR3 region has 13 residues. CDR3 nucleotides: TGTGCCAGCAGGCCTACAGGGTCCTACGAGCAGTACTTC. This encodes CASRPTGSYEQYF.

The J gene is TRBJ2-3, the V gene TRBV5-1; perhaps TRBD1 as D (8 bases). Trimming took 4 bases from V and 6 from J, leaving 18 bases between them. The CDR3 is 15 amino acids. Germline V gene sequence: CDR1 SGHRS, CDR2 YFSETQ. The CDR3 DNA is TGCGCCAGCAGCGGGGAGGGCAGGGGGCCCGATACGCAGTATTTT. This encodes CASSGEGRGPDTQYF. The full variable domain, in which reference TRBV5-1 and TRBJ2-3 provide the parts outside the CDR3, is KAGVTQTPRYLIKTRGQQVTLSCSPISGHRSVSWYQQTPGQGLQFLFEYFSETQRNKGNFPGRFSGRQFSNSRSEMNVSTLELGDSALYLCASSGEGRGPDTQYFGPGTRLTVL.

This chain joins TRBV19 and TRBJ2-5, with a tentative D call TRBD1 (6 bases). The CDR3 length is 13 residues. The germline V and J ends were trimmed by 3 bases and 5 bases, with 10 bases remaining between them. Germline V gives CDR1 LNHDA, CDR2 SQIVND (reference sequence). CDR3 region: CASSIPRGETQYF. The CDR3 DNA reads TGTGCCAGTAGTATCCCGAGGGGGGAGACCCAGTACTTC.

V is TRBV7-9 and J is TRBJ2-5; D call uncertain. CDR3 length: 16 residues. Trimming took 1 base from V and 1 from J, leaving 13 bases between them. Looked up from germline, CDR1 is SEHNR and CDR2 is FQNEAQ (reference sequence). The CDR3 region has the DNA TGTGCCAGCAGCTTAGTGGATATTGCCCCCCAAGAGACCCAGTACTTC. Its translation is CASSLVDIAPQETQYF.

This clonotype was seen more than once but under ten times. The V call is TRBV29-1, the J call TRBJ2-2; a weak D match, TRBD1 (5 bases). Trimming cost V 6 bases and J 5 bases, with 13 bases left between them. The CDR3 consists of 13 residues. CDR1 and CDR2 from the germline V gene are SQVTM and ANQGSEA. This CDR3 reads CSVSGAVTGELFF. The CDR3 region has the DNA TGCAGCGTCTCTGGGGCGGTGACCGGGGAGCTGTTTTTT.

The chain is built from TRBV7-7 and TRBJ2-5; TRBD1 might be the D (5 bases). V was cut by 5 bases and J by 5 bases, with 15 bases left in between. The CDR3 is 14 residues long. The germline gives CDR1 SSHAT, CDR2 FNYEAQ (reference sequence). CDR3 nucleotide sequence: TGTGCCAGCAGCGCCCAAGGGGCGATGGAGACCCAGTACTTC. It codes for CASSAQGAMETQYF.

V usage is TRBV29-1 and J usage is TRBJ2-3; D is uncertain. Germline V lookup: CDR1 SQVTM, CDR2 ANQGSEA. The CDR3 contains 11 residues. Trimming took off 6 bases at V and 3 bases at J, with 7 bases between the two ends. The CDR3 here is CSVSQTDTQYF. The CDR3 nucleotides are TGCAGCGTGAGCCAGACAGATACGCAGTATTTT.

This chain connects TRBV29-1 to TRBJ1-2; D is ambiguous. Trimming removed 1 base from V and 6 bases from J, with 18 bases in between. Germline assignment: CDR1 SQVTM and CDR2 ANQGSEA. The CDR3 runs to 15 residues. The CDR3 sequence: CSVEVATPSANGYTF. As DNA, the CDR3 is TGCAGCGTTGAAGTAGCGACACCTTCAGCGAATGGCTACACCTTC. Full variable domain (outside the CDR3, taken from reference TRBV29-1 and TRBJ1-2): SAVISQKPSRDICQRGTSLTIQCQVDSQVTMMFWYRQQPGQSLTLIATANQGSEATYESGFVIDKFPISRPNLTFSTLTVSNMSPEDSSIYLCSVEVATPSANGYTFGSGTRLTVV.

The table lists this clonotype with a count of one. Mismatch with germline at one junction end may stem from a read error. The chain is built from TRBV4-1 and TRBJ2-1, with D unclear. Germline CDR1 is MGHRA and CDR2 is YSYEKL. The CDR3 is made up of 15 amino acids. CDR3 region: CTSSPELRFNNEQFF. The CDR3 coding sequence is TGCACCAGCAGCCCTGAATTGCGTTTTAACAATGAGCAGTTCTTC.

The chain joins TRBV28 to TRBJ2-1; 8 bases match TRBD1. Germline assignment: CDR1 MDHEN and CDR2 SYDVKM. CDR3 length equals 17 residues. Germline trimming cut 4 bases from V and 2 bases from J; bases unmatched to any gene: 10. The CDR3 is CASSYNDGTGPYNEQFF. CDR3 sequence (DNA): TGTGCCAGCAGTTACAATGACGGGACAGGTCCCTACAATGAGCAGTTCTTC.

This clonotype has only a few counts. The rearrangement links TRBV15 to TRBJ1-1; 8 nucleotides match TRBD1. The length of the CDR3 is 15 residues. The germline V gene encodes CDR1 LNHNV and CDR2 YYDKDF (reference sequence). The V segment lost 2 bases and the J segment 1 base; nucleotides outside the gene matches: 3. The chain's CDR3 is CATSRRTGPNTEAFF. In DNA, the CDR3 is TGTGCCACCAGCAGAAGGACAGGGCCGAACACTGAAGCTTTCTTT.

In its sample, this clonotype was seen a few times. The chain employs TRBV6-1 and TRBJ2-5; 11 bases are a match to TRBD2. Germline trimming cut 6 bases from V and 5 bases from J; bases unmatched to any gene: 8. CDR1 and CDR2 (germline): MNHNS, SASEGT. The CDR3 is made up of 15 amino acids. This CDR3 is CASSPGLAALETQYF. CDR3 in DNA: TGTGCCAGCAGCCCGGGACTAGCGGCCCTGGAGACCCAGTACTTC.

This clonotype was detected only a few times. The chain joins TRBV28 to TRBJ2-7; 7 nucleotides line up with TRBD2. CDR3 length: 14 residues. Trimming removed 5 bases from V and 2 bases from J; junction bases left unmatched: 6. Germline CDR1 is MDHEN and CDR2 is SYDVKM. The CDR3 DNA is TGTGCCAGCAGTGGCTCCCGGGGGGCCTACGAGCAGTACTTC. Its protein product is CASSGSRGAYEQYF.

This chain connects TRBV30 to TRBJ1-2; TRBD1 is a possible D gene (6 bases). This CDR3 has 13 residues. V was cut by 3 bases and J by 10 bases, with 18 bases left in between. Germline loops: CDR1 GTSNPN, CDR2 SVGIG (reference sequence). CDR3 loop: CAWRMGGPDDYTF. The CDR3 DNA is TGTGCCTGGAGGATGGGGGGGCCAGATGACTACACCTTC.

Remarks on this clonotype: At one end, the junction sequence differs from germline, possibly due to a read error. This chain connects TRBV29-1 to TRBJ2-3; 7 nucleotides line up with TRBD2. The CDR3 sequence is 14 residues long. Germline CDR1 and CDR2: SQVTM and ANQGSEA. Here the CDR3 reads CSVRLAQGTGTQYF. In DNA form, the CDR3 reads TGCAGCGTTCGACTAGCCCAGGGCACAGGTACGCAGTATTTT.

This clonotype was picked up many times. The chain links TRBV13 to TRBJ2-1, with TRBD2 matching 14 bases. This CDR3 comprises 16 residues. Germline V gives CDR1 PRHDT, CDR2 FYEKMQ (reference sequence). J was trimmed by 6 bases and V by 0 bases; bases with no gene match: 1. The chain's CDR3 is CASSLGGLAGGNEQFF. In DNA, the CDR3 is TGTGCCAGCAGCTTAGGCGGACTAGCGGGAGGCAATGAGCAGTTCTTC.

The V gene is TRBV20-1, the J gene TRBJ2-7, with a possible D match to TRBD2 (5 bases). Trimming left V 3 bases short and J 2 bases short, with 8 bases between. The CDR3 has 12 amino acids. CDR1 and CDR2 from the germline V gene are DFQATT and SNEGSKA (reference sequence). This CDR3 is CSASGKAYEQYF. The CDR3 nucleotides are TGCAGTGCTAGCGGGAAAGCCTACGAGCAGTACTTC.